This T cell receptor beta chain was profiled in a study of blood T cells in healthy people across ages (dated by TCRdb to between 2015 and 2017). In terms of the full investigation: In model experiments, template switching captured roughly one uniquely barcoded TCR beta cDNA molecule for every two T cells. To track age-related changes in TCR beta repertoire diversity, the study relied on deep sequencing normalized with unique cDNA molecular identifiers. Donors were grouped into four age groups: young (average approximately 15 years), middle-aged (around 39), aged (around 60) and long-lived (about 89). To avoid experimental bias, donors of different ages were spread randomly across the sequencing lanes. Using the same blood draw, the study looked at two additional independent replicas of 1 million unique cDNA reads for two donors, one aged 18 to 30 and the other aged 80 or older.

Donors were under 40 systemically healthy Caucasian individuals from Russia aged roughly 6 to 90 years. Each donor gave 9 to 10 milliliters of peripheral blood, collected into EDTA-treated Vacutainer tubes. Ficoll-Paque density-gradient centrifugation was used to isolate PBMCs, with at least 6.5 million per sample. Total RNA was extracted from PBMCs with Trizol reagent, with at least 5.5 micrograms obtained per sample. For every donor, flow cytometry on a PBMC aliquot measured the percentage of naive CD45RAhigh/CD27high T cells. The V end loses 0 bases and the J end loses 3 bases, and a stretch of 11 bases separates them. The CDR3 sequence holds 15 residues, the cysteine and phenylalanine included. Only the CDR3 portion is preserved as DNA: 45 bases, with reading frame beginning at the first base. CDR1 and CDR2, per the germline V gene, are LGHNA and YSLEER. The paper as a whole reports these results and caveats: A strong correlation was found between observed TCR beta diversity and the percentage of naive T cells measured by flow cytometry. The long-lived group showed more naive CD4+ T cells, fewer expanded clones and increased TCR diversity than the aged group, suggesting age selection. The CMV infection status of donors was not known, potentially confounding age-related changes in expanded clonotypes. As age increased, observed TCR beta diversity per million T cells dropped in a roughly linear way, and a significant reduction was already evident by age 40. Conclusive comparison of naive and antigen-experienced compartments was prevented by the profiling of bulk unsorted PBMCs. Estimates of total diversity based on one million sequenced T cells were considered lower bounds and underestimates.

The method was 5' RACE. Sequencing was carried out with an Illumina HiSeq 2500. A second PCR of about 6 to 11 cycles was performed with a sample-barcoded 5' primer and a J-beta primer mix. Each TCR beta cDNA molecule received a unique molecular identifier from a template-switch 5' adaptor carrying 12 random nucleotides. Each sample yielded at least 3 million CDR3-containing paired-end reads. All of the RNA was converted into first-strand cDNA using the Mint cDNA synthesis kit, with a TRBC-specific oligonucleotide serving as the primer. All cDNA was treated with uracil-DNA glycosylase and then went through a first 18-cycle PCR with the universal primers M1SS and BC2_uni_R. On the study's bioinformatics: For normalization, 1 million high-quality reads were randomly selected from each sample, with every read carrying a distinct molecular identifier. Instead of being binned into consensus sequences, reads that shared molecular identifiers were thrown out. CDR3 identification, clonotype clustering and error correction used MiTCR with a Q25 quality threshold and the strictest error-elimination algorithm. A nonparametric unseen species model with Euler transformation was used to estimate lower-bound total TCR beta diversity. TCRdb redid the processing of the public reads, applying fastp at Q25 and MiXCR, and retained in-frame beta chains. CDR3 protein duplicates are merged, each entry listing the most common genes and DNA. TCRdb, rather than the study authors, made the V and J calls. The table for this sample lists about 580,000 distinct CDR3 sequences; around 48% of them were counted only once. The ten largest clones represent about 26% of the sample.

To note about this clonotype: Its antigen has not been determined. Per-base qualities were not stored, and no clone one base away is much larger.

The origin of this receptor is a man at least 80 years old in good health. The material sequenced was blood. Here the chain combines TRBV4-3 and TRBJ1-1; a tentative D call is TRBD1 (5 bases match). CDR3 region: CASSQDWGSDTEAFF. DNA sequence: TGCGCCAGCAGCCAAGATTGGGGGTCGGACACTGAAGCTTTCTTT.